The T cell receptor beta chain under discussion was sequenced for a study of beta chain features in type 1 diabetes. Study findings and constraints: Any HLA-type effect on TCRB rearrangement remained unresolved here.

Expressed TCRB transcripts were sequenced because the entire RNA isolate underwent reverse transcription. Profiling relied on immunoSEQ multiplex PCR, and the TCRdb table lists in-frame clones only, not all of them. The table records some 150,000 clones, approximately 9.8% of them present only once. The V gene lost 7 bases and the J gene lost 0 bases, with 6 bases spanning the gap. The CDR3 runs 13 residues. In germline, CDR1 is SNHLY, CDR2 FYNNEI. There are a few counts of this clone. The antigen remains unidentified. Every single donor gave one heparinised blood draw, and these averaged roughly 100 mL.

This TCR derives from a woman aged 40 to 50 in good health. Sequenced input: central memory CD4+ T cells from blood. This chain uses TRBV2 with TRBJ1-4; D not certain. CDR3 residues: CASNSATNEKLFF. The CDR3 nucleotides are TGTGCCAGCAACAGTGCAACTAATGAAAAACTGTTTTTT.